The 14 T cell receptor beta chains in this list originate from one sample, sequenced in a study of blood T cell repertoires in COVID-19. Profiled with immunoSEQ multiplex PCR; TCRdb holds only in-frame clones, not every one. The profile shows roughly 150,000 clones, approximately 81% of them singletons. Sequenced sample: PBMCs or T cells enriched from blood (not recorded which). These receptors all come from a man aged 60 to 69 who had recovered from COVID-19.

The J gene is TRBJ1-2, the V gene TRBV6-1, with D perhaps matching TRBD1 (6 bases). The CDR3 is 14 residues long. Germline CDR1 MNHNS, CDR2 SASEGT. Trimming shortened V by 1 base and J by 8 bases, and 14 bases separated the two germline ends. Here the CDR3 reads CASSEGGHGRGYTF. DNA for the CDR3: TGTGCCAGCAGTGAAGGGGGACACGGTCGCGGCTACACCTTC.

V usage is TRBV12-3 or TRBV12-4 and J usage is TRBJ2-7; 7 bases map to TRBD1. The CDR3 consists of 13 residues. Unmatched junction bases numbered 2, after V lost 5 bases and J lost 1 base. The CDR3 loop reads CASSPGQSYEQYF. The CDR3 DNA sequence: TGTGCCAGCAGTCCGGGACAGTCCTACGAGCAGTACTTC.

This clone has just one count. The chain has TRBV3-1 (or the pseudogene TRBV3-2) and TRBJ1-1; the D is unclear. Germline V gene lookup returns CDR1 LGHDT and CDR2 YNNKEL (reference sequence). This CDR3 comprises 14 residues. Trimming cost V 5 bases and J 1 base, with 11 bases left between them. The CDR3, as DNA: TGTGCCAGCAGCGCAGCGGCGACGAACACTGAAGCTTTCTTT. This gives the protein CASSAAATNTEAFF.

This clone showed up many times. The chain carries TRBV29-1 and TRBJ2-3, with unresolved D. V lost 5 bases and J lost 2, with 8 bases in between. This CDR3 is built from 12 residues. From germline, CDR1 is SQVTM and CDR2 ANQGSEA. CDR3 sequence: CSVITDTDTQYF. CDR3 in DNA: TGCAGCGTTATAACAGACACAGATACGCAGTATTTT.

This chain uses TRBV19 with TRBJ2-5; D not resolved. V was shortened by 5 bases and J by 5 bases, with 12 bases between the two germline ends. CDR1 is LNHDA and CDR2 is SQIVND in the germline V gene (reference sequence). This CDR3 is 13 amino acids long. The CDR3 reads CASSGMSQETQYF. The CDR3, as DNA: TGTGCCAGTAGTGGTATGTCTCAGGAGACCCAGTACTTC.

The chain carries TRBV28 and TRBJ1-2; tentative D call: TRBD1 (6 bases). Per the germline V gene, CDR1 is MDHEN and CDR2 is SYDVKM. The CDR3 spans 15 residues. The germline V and J ends were trimmed by 2 bases and 7 bases, with 17 bases remaining between them. CDR3 amino acids: CASSLTGRTARGYTF. The DNA for the CDR3 is TGTGCCAGCAGTTTAACAGGGCGGACAGCGCGTGGCTACACCTTC.

This clone was recorded once. The chain links TRBV3-1 (or the pseudogene TRBV3-2) to TRBJ2-2, with 9 nucleotides matching TRBD2. Germline V gene lookup returns CDR1 LGHDT and CDR2 YNNKEL (reference sequence). The CDR3 loop spans 16 amino acids. Trimming cost V 4 bases and J 5 bases; bases outside gene matches: 8. The CDR3 region has the DNA TGTGCCAGCAGCCCCTCAGGGCTAGCGGGGACCGGGGAGCTGTTTTTT. It yields the protein CASSPSGLAGTGELFF.

The chain couples TRBV5-1 to TRBJ2-7; 7 bases are shared with TRBD2. The V segment lost 0 bases and the J segment 5 bases; nucleotides outside the gene matches: 8. CDR3 length equals 15 residues. Germline-derived CDR1 and CDR2 are SGHRS and YFSETQ. The chain's CDR3 is CASSLAWAGRDEQYF. CDR3 DNA sequence: TGCGCCAGCAGCTTGGCCTGGGCAGGGAGGGACGAGCAGTACTTC. Looking up the rest from reference TRBV5-1 and TRBJ2-7 gives the full variable domain: KAGVTQTPRYLIKTRGQQVTLSCSPISGHRSVSWYQQTPGQGLQFLFEYFSETQRNKGNFPGRFSGRQFSNSRSEMNVSTLELGDSALYLCASSLAWAGRDEQYFGPGTRLTVT.

Only one count was recorded for this clone. V and J are TRBV27 and TRBJ2-7; perhaps TRBD1 as D (6 bases). CDR3 length: 12 residues. Germline V gene lookup returns CDR1 MNHEY and CDR2 SMNVEV (reference sequence). Trimming took off 5 bases at V and 5 bases at J, with 10 bases between the two ends. For the CDR3, the DNA is TGTGCCAGCAGTCCAGGGGCCCACGAGCAGTACTTC. It translates to CASSPGAHEQYF.

The chain uses TRBV24-1 and TRBJ2-5, with 8 nucleotides matching TRBD2. The J segment lost 5 bases and the V segment lost 1 base, leaving 5 bases of the junction unmatched. Germline V gives CDR1 KGHDR, CDR2 SFDVKD. CDR3 size: 15 residues. CDR3 protein: CATSDLGTSDETQYF. CDR3 sequence (DNA): TGTGCCACCAGTGATTTAGGGACTAGTGACGAGACCCAGTACTTC.

This chain links TRBV11-2 with TRBJ2-2; tentative D call: TRBD2 (6 bases). Germline-derived CDR1 and CDR2 are SGHAT and FQNNGV. This CDR3 has 14 amino acids. V was trimmed by 3 bases and J by 6 bases, leaving 11 bases between them. Written as DNA, the CDR3 is TGTGCCAGCAGCTTCGGGACTCTAGCCGGGGAGCTGTTTTTT. This gives the protein CASSFGTLAGELFF.

V usage is TRBV7-3 and J usage is TRBJ2-3; a possible D gene is TRBD2 (5 bases). This CDR3 region has 15 residues. Germline V gives CDR1 SGHTA, CDR2 FQGTGA. V dropped 5 bases and J dropped 4 bases, with 16 bases sitting between them. The CDR3 region has the DNA TGTGCCAGCAGCACCGAGGGCCCAGGTGCAGATACGCAGTATTTT. Residues: CASSTEGPGADTQYF.

This clone was counted between two and nine times. This chain connects TRBV14 to TRBJ1-3; D is undetermined. V gave up 0 bases and J gave up 0 bases, with 3 bases separating them. CDR3 length: 14 amino acids. Germline-derived CDR1 and CDR2 are SGHDN and FVKESK. CDR3 loop: CASSQDNSGNTIYF. DNA for the CDR3: TGTGCCAGCAGCCAAGACAACTCTGGAAACACCATATATTTT.

The CDR3 loop reads CASLDVTDTEAFF. In DNA, the CDR3 is TGTGCCAGCCTTGATGTAACGGACACTGAAGCTTTCTTT. The rearrangement uses TRBV6-5 and TRBJ1-1; no firm D call. V gave up 8 bases and J gave up 3 bases, with 13 bases separating them. Germline CDR1 MNHEY, CDR2 SVGAGI. The CDR3 has 13 amino acids.